This T cell receptor (beta chain) derives from a study of shared clonotypes between healthy human individuals. Assay used: immunoSEQ multiplex PCR; TCRdb lists only in-frame clones, some missing. Among hundreds of thousands of clones listed, around 77% were seen once. This clone was found many times. The V end lost 4 bases, the J end lost 1 base, and 13 bases lay between the germline ends. Germline V gene data show CDR1 as MNHEY and CDR2 as SMNVEV (reference sequence). CDR3 size: 15 residues. The chain couples TRBV27 to TRBJ1-1; D is perhaps TRBD1 (6 bases). This clonotype originated in a woman in her forties in good health. Some clones in this sample may be carry-over from other donors' samples. The sample taken for sequencing was PBMCs. This CDR3 reads CASSYRPQGNTEAFF. The CDR3 DNA reads as TGTGCCAGCAGTTACCGTCCACAGGGGAACACTGAAGCTTTCTTT.